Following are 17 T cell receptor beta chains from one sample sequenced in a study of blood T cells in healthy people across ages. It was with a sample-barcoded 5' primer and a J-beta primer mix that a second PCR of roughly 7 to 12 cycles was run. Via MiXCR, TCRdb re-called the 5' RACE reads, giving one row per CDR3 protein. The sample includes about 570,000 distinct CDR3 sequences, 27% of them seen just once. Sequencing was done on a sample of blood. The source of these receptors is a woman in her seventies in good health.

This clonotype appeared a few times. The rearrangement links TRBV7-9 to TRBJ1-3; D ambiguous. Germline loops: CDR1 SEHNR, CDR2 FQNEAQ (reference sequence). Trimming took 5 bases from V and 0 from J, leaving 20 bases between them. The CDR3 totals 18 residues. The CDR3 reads CASSTPRRGGSSGNTIYF. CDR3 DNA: TGTGCCAGCAGCACTCCTCGACGAGGTGGCTCCTCTGGAAACACCATATATTTT.

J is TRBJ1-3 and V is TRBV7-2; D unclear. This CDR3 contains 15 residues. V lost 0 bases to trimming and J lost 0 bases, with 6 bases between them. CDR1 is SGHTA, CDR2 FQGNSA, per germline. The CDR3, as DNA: TGTGCCAGCAGCTTAGCGCGGCACTCTGGAAACACCATATATTTT. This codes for CASSLARHSGNTIYF.

In nucleotides, the CDR3 is TGTGCCAGCAGCTCGCCACAGGGGGTCGAGCAGTACTTC. Translating it yields CASSSPQGVEQYF. The chain joins TRBV5-4 to TRBJ2-7; 8 nucleotides align to TRBD1. The CDR3 has 13 amino acids. The J segment lost 6 bases and the V segment lost 3 bases, leaving 5 bases of the junction unmatched. Germline V gene sequence: CDR1 SGHNT, CDR2 YYREEE (reference sequence).

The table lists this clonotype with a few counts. This CDR3 reads CASSPTGRTYNEQFF. The CDR3, as DNA: TGTGCCAGCAGCCCCACAGGGCGTACCTACAATGAGCAGTTCTTC. This rearrangement joins TRBV7-2 to TRBJ2-1; D perhaps matches TRBD1 (6 bases). In germline, CDR1 is SGHTA, CDR2 FQGNSA. This CDR3 has 15 residues. V was trimmed by 5 bases and J by 2 bases, leaving 13 bases between them.

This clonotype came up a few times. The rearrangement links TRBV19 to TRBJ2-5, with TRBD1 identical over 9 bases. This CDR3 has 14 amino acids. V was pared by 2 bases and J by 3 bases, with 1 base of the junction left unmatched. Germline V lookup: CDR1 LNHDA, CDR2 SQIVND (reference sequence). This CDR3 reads CASSIWTGEETQYF. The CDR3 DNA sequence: TGTGCCAGTAGTATATGGACAGGGGAAGAGACCCAGTACTTC. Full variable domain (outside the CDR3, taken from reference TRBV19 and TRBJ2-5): DGGITQSPKYLFRKEGQNVTLSCEQNLNHDAMYWYRQDPGQGLRLIYYSQIVNDFQKGDIAEGYSVSREKKESFPLTVTSAQKNPTAFYLCASSIWTGEETQYFGPGTRLLVL.

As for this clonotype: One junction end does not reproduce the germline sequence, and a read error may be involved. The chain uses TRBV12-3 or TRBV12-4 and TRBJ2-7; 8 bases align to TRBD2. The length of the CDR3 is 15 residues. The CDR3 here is CASSPTTSVSYEQCF. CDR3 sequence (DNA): TGTGCCAGCAGTCCTACGACTAGCGTCTCCTACGAGCAGTGCTTC.

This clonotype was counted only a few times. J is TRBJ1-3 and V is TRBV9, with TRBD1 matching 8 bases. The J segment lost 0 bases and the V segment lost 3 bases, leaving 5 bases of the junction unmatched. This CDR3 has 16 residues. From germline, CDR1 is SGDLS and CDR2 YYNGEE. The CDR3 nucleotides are TGTGCCAGCAGCGAGGAGACAGGGGTCTCTGGAAACACCATATATTTT. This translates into CASSEETGVSGNTIYF. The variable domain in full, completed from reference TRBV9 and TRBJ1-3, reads DSGVTQTPKHLITATGQRVTLRCSPRSGDLSVYWYQQSLDQGLQFLIQYYNGEERAKGNILERFSAQQFPDLHSELNLSSLELGDSALYFCASSEETGVSGNTIYFGEGSWLTVV.

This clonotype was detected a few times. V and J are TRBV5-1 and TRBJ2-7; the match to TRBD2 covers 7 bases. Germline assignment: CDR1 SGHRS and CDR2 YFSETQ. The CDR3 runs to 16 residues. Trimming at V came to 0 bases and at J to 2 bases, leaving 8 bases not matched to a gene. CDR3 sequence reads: CASSLGGSAGTYEQYF. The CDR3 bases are TGCGCCAGCAGCTTGGGAGGGTCAGCGGGGACCTACGAGCAGTACTTC. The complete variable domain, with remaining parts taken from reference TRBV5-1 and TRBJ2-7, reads KAGVTQTPRYLIKTRGQQVTLSCSPISGHRSVSWYQQTPGQGLQFLFEYFSETQRNKGNFPGRFSGRQFSNSRSEMNVSTLELGDSALYLCASSLGGSAGTYEQYFGPGTRLTVT.

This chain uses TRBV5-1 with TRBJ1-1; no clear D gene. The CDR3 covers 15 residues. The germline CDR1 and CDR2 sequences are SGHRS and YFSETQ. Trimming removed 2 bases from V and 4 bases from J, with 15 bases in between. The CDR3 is CASSFLAIGTTEAFF. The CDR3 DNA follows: TGCGCCAGCAGCTTCTTGGCGATAGGAACCACTGAAGCTTTCTTT.

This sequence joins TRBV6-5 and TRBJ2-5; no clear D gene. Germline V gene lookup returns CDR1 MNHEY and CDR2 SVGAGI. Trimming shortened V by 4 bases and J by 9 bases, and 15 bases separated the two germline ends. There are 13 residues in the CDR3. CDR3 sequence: CASSSLYLYAQYF. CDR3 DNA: TGTGCCAGCAGTTCCCTGTACCTCTATGCCCAGTACTTC.

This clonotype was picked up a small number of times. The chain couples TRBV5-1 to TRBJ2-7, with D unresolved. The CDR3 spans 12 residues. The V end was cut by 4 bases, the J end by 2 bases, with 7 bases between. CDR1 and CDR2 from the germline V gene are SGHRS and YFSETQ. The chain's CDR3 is CASSVGAYEQYF. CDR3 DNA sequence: TGCGCCAGCAGCGTTGGAGCCTACGAGCAGTACTTC.

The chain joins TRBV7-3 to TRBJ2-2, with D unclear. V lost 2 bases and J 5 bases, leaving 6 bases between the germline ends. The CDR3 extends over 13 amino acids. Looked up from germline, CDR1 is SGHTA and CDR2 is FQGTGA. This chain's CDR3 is CASSLQPTGELFF. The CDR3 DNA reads TGTGCCAGCAGCTTACAACCGACCGGGGAGCTGTTTTTT.

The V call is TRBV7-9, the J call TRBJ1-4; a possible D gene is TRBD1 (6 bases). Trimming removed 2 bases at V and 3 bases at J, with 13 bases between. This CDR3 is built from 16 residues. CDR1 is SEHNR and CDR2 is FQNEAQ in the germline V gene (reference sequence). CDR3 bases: TGTGCCAGCAGCTTATCAGGGGCAGGAGCTAATGAAAAACTGTTTTTT. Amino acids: CASSLSGAGANEKLFF.

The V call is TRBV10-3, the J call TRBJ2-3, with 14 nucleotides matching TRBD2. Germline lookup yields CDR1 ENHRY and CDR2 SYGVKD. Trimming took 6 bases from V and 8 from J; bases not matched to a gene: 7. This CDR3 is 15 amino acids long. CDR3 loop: CAIRRTSGGQSTQYF. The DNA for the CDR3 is TGTGCCATCAGAAGGACTAGCGGGGGGCAAAGTACGCAGTATTTT.

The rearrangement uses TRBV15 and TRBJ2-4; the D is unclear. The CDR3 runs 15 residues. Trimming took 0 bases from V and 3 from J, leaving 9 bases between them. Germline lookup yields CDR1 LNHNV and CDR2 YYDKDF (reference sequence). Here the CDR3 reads CATSREQHDKNIQYF. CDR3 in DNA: TGTGCCACCAGCAGAGAACAGCACGACAAAAACATTCAGTACTTC.

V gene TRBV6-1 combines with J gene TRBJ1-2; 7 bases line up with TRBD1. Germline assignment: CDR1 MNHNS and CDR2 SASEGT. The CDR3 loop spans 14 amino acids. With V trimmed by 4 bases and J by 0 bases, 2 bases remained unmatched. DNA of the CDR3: TGTGCCAGCAGTGGGGACAGCGCTAACTATGGCTACACCTTC. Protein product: CASSGDSANYGYTF.

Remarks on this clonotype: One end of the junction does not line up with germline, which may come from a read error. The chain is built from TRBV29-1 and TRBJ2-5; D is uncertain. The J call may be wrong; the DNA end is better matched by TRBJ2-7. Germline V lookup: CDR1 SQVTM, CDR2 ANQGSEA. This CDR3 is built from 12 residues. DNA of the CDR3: TGCAGCGTTGGGCCTGAATCCTCCGAGCAGTACTTC. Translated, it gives CSVGPESSEQYF.